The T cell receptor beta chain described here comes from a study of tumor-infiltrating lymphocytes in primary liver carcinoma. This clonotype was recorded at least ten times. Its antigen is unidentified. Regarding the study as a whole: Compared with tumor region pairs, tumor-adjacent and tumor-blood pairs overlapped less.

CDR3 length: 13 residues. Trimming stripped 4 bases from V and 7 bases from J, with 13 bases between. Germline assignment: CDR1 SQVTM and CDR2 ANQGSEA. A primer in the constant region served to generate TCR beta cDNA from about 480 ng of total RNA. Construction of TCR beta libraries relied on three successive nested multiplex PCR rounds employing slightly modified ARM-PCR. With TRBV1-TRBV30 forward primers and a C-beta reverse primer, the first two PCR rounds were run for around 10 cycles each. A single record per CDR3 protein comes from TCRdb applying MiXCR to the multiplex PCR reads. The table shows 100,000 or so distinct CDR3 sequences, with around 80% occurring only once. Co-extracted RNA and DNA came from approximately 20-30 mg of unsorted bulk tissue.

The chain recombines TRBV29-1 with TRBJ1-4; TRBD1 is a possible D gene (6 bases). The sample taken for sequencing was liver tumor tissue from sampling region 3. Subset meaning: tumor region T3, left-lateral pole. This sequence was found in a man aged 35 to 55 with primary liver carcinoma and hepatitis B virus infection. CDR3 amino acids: CSVGRGRSEKLFF. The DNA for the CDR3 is TGCAGCGTTGGCCGGGGGCGGAGTGAAAAACTGTTTTTT.